The clone carrying this T cell receptor beta chain was counted between two and nine times. Germline values: CDR1 SGHTA, CDR2 FQGNSA. CDR3 size: 15 residues. The V and J ends lost 4 bases and 2 bases respectively, with 14 bases between them. The data originate from a study of Graves' ophthalmopathy and Graves' hyperthyroidism. The study amplified TCR beta CDR3 regions using RNA transcripts. An opening RT-PCR round employed HTBI primers and preceded a second-round multiplex PCR. TCRdb re-called the multiplex PCR reads through MiXCR, storing one row per CDR3 protein. The sample records approximately 160,000 distinct CDR3 sequences, approximately 40% being singletons. If patients had other autoimmune diseases, uncontrolled infections, pregnancy or lactation, they were excluded.

The TCR was taken from a man aged 25-45 years with Graves' ophthalmopathy. The genes are TRBV7-2 and TRBJ1-1; TRBD1 might be the D (5 bases). Input material: peripheral blood. Written as DNA, the CDR3 is TGTGCCAGCAGCTACCCCCGGACAATTAACACTGAAGCTTTCTTT. Translation gives CASSYPRTINTEAFF.